This T cell receptor (beta chain) stems from a study of human T cells and chemical hapten exposure. Time point indicated: patch test 3, about 24 weeks after DPC sensitization. Described treatment: therapeutic diphenylcyclopropenone sensitization with weekly scalp DPC. This clonotype appeared many times. The germline V gene encodes CDR1 SQVTM and CDR2 ANQGSEA. The CDR3 sequence is 12 residues long. Trimming cost V 6 bases and J 1 base, with 10 bases left between them. TCRdb analysed the RACE reads with MiXCR anew, one entry per CDR3 protein. Of 95,000 to 150,000 distinct CDR3 sequences listed, around 10% are singletons.

The rearrangement links TRBV29-1 to TRBJ2-7; unclear D gene. Sequenced material: whole blood, taken in connection with sensitization to the hapten diphenylcyclopropenone (DPC). The clonotype was recovered from a woman aged 50 to 60 with alopecia areata. Some clones in this sample may be carry-over from other donors' samples. CDR3: CSVMQSSYEQYF. CDR3 in DNA: TGCAGCGTGATGCAGTCTTCCTACGAGCAGTACTTC.